This T cell receptor beta chain comes out of a study of Ad26.COV2.S vaccination and SARS-CoV-2 variants. General study results and limits: Participants in the vaccine arm had higher spike-specific TCR breadth; placebo recipients had lower.

The treatment is: roughly 20 received Ad26.COV2.S at low or high dose, single or two shots; roughly five received placebo; per-sample allocation not given. Day 63 after the first injection of vaccine or placebo was the sampling time. Here immunoSEQ multiplex PCR was the method, and the copy in TCRdb shows in-frame clones only, minus some. Counted here are roughly 400,000 clones, approximately 91% occurring once; the ten biggest clones make up 1.9%. Germline assignment: CDR1 LNHDA and CDR2 SQIVND (reference sequence). This CDR3 spans 16 amino acids. V shed 6 bases and J 1 base; nucleotides not matched to a gene: 7. Of note for this clone: The antigen is not known.

This material consisted of peripheral blood, taken in a trial of Ad26.COV2.S vaccine versus placebo. The receptor was derived from a person between 18 and 65 years old who received the Ad26.COV2.S COVID-19 vaccine or a placebo. The V call is TRBV19, the J call TRBJ1-5; the match to TRBD1 covers 9 bases. The CDR3 DNA reads TGTGCCAGTAGCGACAGGGGGGCGGCAAGCAATCAGCCCCAGCATTTT. Its translation: CASSDRGAASNQPQHF.